The sample holds a few counts of the clone carrying this T cell receptor (beta chain). Its antigen is undetermined. TCRdb reprocessed the RT-PCR reads via MiXCR and lists one record per CDR3 protein. There are 600,000 to 850,000 distinct CDR3 sequences in the sample; less than 15% occur only once, and 7.5% to 8% lies in the top ten. CDR1 is MNHEY and CDR2 is SVGAGI in the germline V gene. After removal of 2 bases from V and 4 bases from J, the junction contained 4 bases not matched to a gene. The CDR3 has 14 amino acids. This sample is drawn from a study of response to subunit inactivated influenza vaccine. Study-level results: Authors proposed each seasonal influenza vaccination draws in few new T cells.

The rearrangement uses TRBV6-5 and TRBJ2-5, with 7 bases identical to TRBD2. The receptor's source is a man aged 50 or older who received an inactivated influenza vaccine. Sequences were derived from PBMCs from blood, sampled 14 days before vaccination. DNA for the CDR3: TGTGCCAGCAGTTACGGCGGGAGCAGAGAGACCCAGTACTTC. Translating gives CASSYGGSRETQYF.